The clone carrying this TCR beta chain showed up just a few times. The antigen remains unidentified. The record originates from a study of vaccination and CD4 T cells after COVID-19. Overall study: All convalescent patients were nasal swab PCR positive for SARS-CoV-2; nine had mild and one severe disease. Median time from COVID diagnosis to post-COVID sampling was about 100 days (35 to 161).

The treatment denotes: roughly 10-day PBMC culture with coronavirus spike peptide pools or control peptides (ViraFEST assay). This CDR3 is built from 13 residues. The V and J ends lost 5 bases and 4 bases, in that order; junction bases with no gene match: 5. Germline V gene lookup returns CDR1 DFQATT and CDR2 SNEGSKA (reference sequence). Sequenced with the Oncomine TCR Beta short-read assay was DNA taken from cultured CD4+ T cells. TCRdb fed the PCR reads into MiXCR, producing one record per CDR3 protein. The repertoire holds approximately 12,000 distinct CDR3 sequences, with under 75% as singletons.

This TCR came from a human donor who had recovered from COVID-19. Specimen: CD4+ T cells from blood, cultured in vitro. The V call is TRBV20-1, the J call TRBJ1-2; 9 bases map to TRBD1. The CDR3 nucleotides are TGCAGTGCTCAGGACAGGGGTGGCTATGGCTACACCTTC. Its protein is CSAQDRGGYGYTF.